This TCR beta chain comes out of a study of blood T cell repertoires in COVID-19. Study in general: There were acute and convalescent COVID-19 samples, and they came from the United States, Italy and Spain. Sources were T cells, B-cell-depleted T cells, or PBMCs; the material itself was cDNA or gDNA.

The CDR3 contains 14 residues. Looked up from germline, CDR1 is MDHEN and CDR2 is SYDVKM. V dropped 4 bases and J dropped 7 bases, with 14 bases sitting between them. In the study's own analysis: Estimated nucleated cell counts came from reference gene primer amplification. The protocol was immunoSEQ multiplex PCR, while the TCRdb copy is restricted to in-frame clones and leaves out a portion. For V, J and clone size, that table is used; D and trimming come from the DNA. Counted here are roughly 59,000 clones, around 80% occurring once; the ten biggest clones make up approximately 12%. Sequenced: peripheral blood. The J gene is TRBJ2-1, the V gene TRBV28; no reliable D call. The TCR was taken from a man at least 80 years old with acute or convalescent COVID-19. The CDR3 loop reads CASSYLESVNEQFF. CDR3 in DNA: TGTGCCAGCAGTTACCTAGAAAGTGTGAATGAGCAGTTCTTC.